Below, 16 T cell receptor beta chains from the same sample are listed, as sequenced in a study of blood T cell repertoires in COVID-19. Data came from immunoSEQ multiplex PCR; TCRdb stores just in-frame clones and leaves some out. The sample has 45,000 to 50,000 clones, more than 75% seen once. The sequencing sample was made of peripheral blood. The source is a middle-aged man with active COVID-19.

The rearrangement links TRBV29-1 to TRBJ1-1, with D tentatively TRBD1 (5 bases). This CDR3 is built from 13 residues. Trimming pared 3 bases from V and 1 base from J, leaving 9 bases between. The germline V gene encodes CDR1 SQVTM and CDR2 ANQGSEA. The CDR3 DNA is TGCAGCGTTGAGCAGGGATGGAACACTGAAGCTTTCTTT. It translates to CSVEQGWNTEAFF.

The CDR3 DNA follows: TGTGCCAGCAACGCGGGAGGACCCACAGATACGCAGTATTTT. This translates into CASNAGGPTDTQYF. V usage is TRBV9 and J usage is TRBJ2-3, with 8 bases matching TRBD2. The CDR3 contains 14 residues. Germline CDR1 SGDLS, CDR2 YYNGEE. J was trimmed by 2 bases and V by 6 bases; bases with no gene match: 5.

Here the CDR3 reads CASSLAASSYEQYF. Written as DNA, the CDR3 is TGTGCCAGTAGCCTAGCGGCCAGCTCCTACGAGCAGTACTTC. This chain uses TRBV19 with TRBJ2-7, with 7 bases identical to TRBD2. This CDR3 has 14 residues. The V and J ends lost 6 bases and 0 bases, in that order; junction bases with no gene match: 5. Germline CDR1 LNHDA, CDR2 SQIVND (reference sequence).

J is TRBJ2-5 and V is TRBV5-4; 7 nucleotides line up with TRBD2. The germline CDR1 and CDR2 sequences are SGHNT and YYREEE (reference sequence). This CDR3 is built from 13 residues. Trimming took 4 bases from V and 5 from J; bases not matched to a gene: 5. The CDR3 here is CASSQTSTETQYF. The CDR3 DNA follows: TGTGCCAGCAGCCAGACTAGCACGGAGACCCAGTACTTC.

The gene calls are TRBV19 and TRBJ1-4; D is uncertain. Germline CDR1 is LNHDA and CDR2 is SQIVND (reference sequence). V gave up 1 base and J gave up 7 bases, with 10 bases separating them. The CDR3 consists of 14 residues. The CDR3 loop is CASSIGTEGEKLFF. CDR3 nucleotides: TGTGCCAGTAGTATAGGGACCGAGGGTGAAAAACTGTTTTTT.

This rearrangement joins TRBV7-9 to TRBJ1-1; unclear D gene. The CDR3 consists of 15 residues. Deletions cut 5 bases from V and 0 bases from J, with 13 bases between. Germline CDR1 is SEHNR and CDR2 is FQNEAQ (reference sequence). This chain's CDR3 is CASSAKTRLNTEAFF. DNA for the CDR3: TGTGCCAGCAGCGCAAAGACCAGGCTGAACACTGAAGCTTTCTTT.

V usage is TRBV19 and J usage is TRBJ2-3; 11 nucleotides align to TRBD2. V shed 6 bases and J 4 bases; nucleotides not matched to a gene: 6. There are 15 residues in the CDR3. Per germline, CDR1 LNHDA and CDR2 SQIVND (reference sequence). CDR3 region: CASRNSGGASDTQYF. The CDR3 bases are TGTGCCAGTAGAAATAGCGGGGGGGCCTCAGATACGCAGTATTTT.

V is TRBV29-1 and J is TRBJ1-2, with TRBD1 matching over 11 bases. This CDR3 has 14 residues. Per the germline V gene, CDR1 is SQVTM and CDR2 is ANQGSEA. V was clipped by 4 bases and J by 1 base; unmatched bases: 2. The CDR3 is CSVGGQGGNYGYTF. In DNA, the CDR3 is TGCAGCGTTGGGGGACAGGGGGGTAACTATGGCTACACCTTC. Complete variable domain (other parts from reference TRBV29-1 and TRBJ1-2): SAVISQKPSRDICQRGTSLTIQCQVDSQVTMMFWYRQQPGQSLTLIATANQGSEATYESGFVIDKFPISRPNLTFSTLTVSNMSPEDSSIYLCSVGGQGGNYGYTFGSGTRLTVV.

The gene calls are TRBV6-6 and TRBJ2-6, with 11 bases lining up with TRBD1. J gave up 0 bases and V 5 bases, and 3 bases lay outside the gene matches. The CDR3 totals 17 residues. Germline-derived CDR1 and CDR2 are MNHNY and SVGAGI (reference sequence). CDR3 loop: CASSPGTGGSGANVLTF. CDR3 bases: TGTGCCAGCAGTCCTGGGACAGGGGGCTCTGGGGCCAACGTCCTGACTTTC.

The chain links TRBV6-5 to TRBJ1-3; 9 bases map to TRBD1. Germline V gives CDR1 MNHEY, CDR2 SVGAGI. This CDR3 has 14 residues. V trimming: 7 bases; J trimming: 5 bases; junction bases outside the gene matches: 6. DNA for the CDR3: TGTGCCAGCACTTGGGACAGGGACAGAAACACCATATATTTT. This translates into CASTWDRDRNTIYF.

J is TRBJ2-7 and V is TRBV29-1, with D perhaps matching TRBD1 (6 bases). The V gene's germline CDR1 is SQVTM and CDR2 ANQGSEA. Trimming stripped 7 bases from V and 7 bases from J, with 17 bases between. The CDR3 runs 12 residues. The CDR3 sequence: CSGQEVLGEQYF. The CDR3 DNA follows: TGCAGCGGACAGGAGGTTTTGGGAGAGCAGTACTTC.

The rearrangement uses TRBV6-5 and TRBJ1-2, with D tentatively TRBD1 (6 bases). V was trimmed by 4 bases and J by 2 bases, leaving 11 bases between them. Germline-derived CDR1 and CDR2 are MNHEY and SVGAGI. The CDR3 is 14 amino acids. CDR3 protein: CASSLYRENYGYTF. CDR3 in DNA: TGTGCCAGCAGTTTATACAGGGAGAACTATGGCTACACCTTC.

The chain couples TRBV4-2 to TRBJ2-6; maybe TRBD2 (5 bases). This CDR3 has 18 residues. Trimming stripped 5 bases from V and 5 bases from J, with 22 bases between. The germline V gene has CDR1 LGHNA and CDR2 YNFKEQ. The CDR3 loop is CASSRESKVTSRANVLTF. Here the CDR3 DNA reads TGTGCCAGCAGCAGGGAGTCAAAGGTTACAAGTCGGGCCAACGTCCTGACTTTC.

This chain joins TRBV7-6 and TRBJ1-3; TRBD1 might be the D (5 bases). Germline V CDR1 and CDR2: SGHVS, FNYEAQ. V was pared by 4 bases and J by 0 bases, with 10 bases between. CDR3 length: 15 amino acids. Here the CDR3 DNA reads TGTGCCAGCAGCTCGTGGGGGGACTCTGGAAACACCATATATTTT. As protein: CASSSWGDSGNTIYF.

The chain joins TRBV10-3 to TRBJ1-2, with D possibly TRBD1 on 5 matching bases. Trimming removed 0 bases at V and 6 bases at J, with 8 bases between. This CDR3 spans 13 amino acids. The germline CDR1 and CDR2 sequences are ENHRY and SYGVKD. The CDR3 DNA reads TGTGCCATCAGTGAGTCGGGAGGGGATGGCTACACCTTC. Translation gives CAISESGGDGYTF.

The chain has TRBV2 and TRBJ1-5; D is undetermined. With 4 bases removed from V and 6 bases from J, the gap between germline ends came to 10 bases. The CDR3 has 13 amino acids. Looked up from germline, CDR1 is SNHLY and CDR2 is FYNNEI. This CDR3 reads CASSVTVPQPQHF. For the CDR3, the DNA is TGTGCCAGCAGTGTTACGGTGCCTCAGCCCCAGCATTTT.